This passage covers 30 T cell receptor beta chains from one sample sequenced in a study of cytomegalovirus exposure and HLA in healthy donors. Primers: 60 Vbeta forward and 13 Jbeta reverse. Sequenced by immunoSEQ multiplex PCR; TCRdb stores in-frame clones only, minus some. The repertoire has 150,000 to 200,000 clones, roughly 85% of them found once; the top ten carry 7.5% to 9.5%. Sequencing was carried out using PBMCs. These receptors were collected from a male donor in good health and CMV-seropositive.

The chain recombines TRBV11-2 with TRBJ2-1; possibly TRBD2 for D (5 bases). The CDR3 is 15 residues long. With 1 base removed from V and 5 bases from J, the gap between germline ends came to 12 bases. CDR1 and CDR2 (germline): SGHAT, FQNNGV. The CDR3 nucleotides read TGTGCCAGCAGCTTAGCTGGCGGGCCTAACAATGAGCAGTTCTTC. This codes for CASSLAGGPNNEQFF.

The chain employs TRBV28 and TRBJ2-3; 7 positions match TRBD2. J was trimmed by 1 base and V by 5 bases; bases with no gene match: 9. Germline V lookup: CDR1 MDHEN, CDR2 SYDVKM. CDR3 length: 16 amino acids. The CDR3 spells CASSPNGGMGTDTQYF. In nucleotides, the CDR3 is TGTGCCAGCAGTCCGAACGGGGGGATGGGCACAGATACGCAGTATTTT.

This chain joins TRBV30 and TRBJ2-5; 8 bases line up with TRBD1. CDR3 size: 15 residues. V shed 2 bases, J shed 5 bases, and the junction held 10 bases outside the gene matches. Germline CDR1 reads GTSNPN; CDR2 reads SVGIG (reference sequence). CDR3 protein: CAWSFDRGGMETQYF. The CDR3 DNA is TGTGCCTGGAGTTTTGACAGGGGTGGGATGGAGACCCAGTACTTC.

The V and J genes are TRBV7-2 and TRBJ2-3; tentatively, D is TRBD2 (5 bases). Germline-derived CDR1 and CDR2 are SGHTA and FQGNSA. The CDR3 consists of 16 residues. The V gene lost 4 bases and the J gene lost 0 bases, with 14 bases spanning the gap. DNA for the CDR3: TGTGCCAGCAGCTCCGTCGGACTTTCCAGCACAGATACGCAGTATTTT. Protein sequence: CASSSVGLSSTDTQYF.

The rearrangement joins TRBV4-1 to TRBJ2-6; D may be TRBD1 (5 bases). V was pared by 5 bases and J by 3 bases, with 14 bases between. CDR3 length: 16 residues. Germline lookup yields CDR1 MGHRA and CDR2 YSYEKL. The CDR3 DNA follows: TGCGCCAGCAGCAAGACGGAAGGGGATGGGGCCAACGTCCTGACTTTC. It is translated as CASSKTEGDGANVLTF.

The V call is TRBV5-1, the J call TRBJ2-3; 7 bases line up with TRBD1. V shed 0 bases and J 4 bases; nucleotides not matched to a gene: 2. The CDR3 loop spans 14 amino acids. The germline gives CDR1 SGHRS, CDR2 YFSETQ. As DNA, the CDR3 is TGCGCCAGCAGCTTGGGACAGGGCGCAGATACGCAGTATTTT. Amino acids: CASSLGQGADTQYF.

The chain carries TRBV5-1 and TRBJ2-3; TRBD2 agrees at 9 bases. This CDR3 has 15 residues. The V and J ends lost 4 bases and 8 bases, in that order; junction bases with no gene match: 11. The germline gives CDR1 SGHRS, CDR2 YFSETQ. The CDR3 sequence is CASSERAGGPSTQYF. The CDR3 coding sequence is TGCGCCAGCAGCGAACGAGCGGGGGGACCTAGTACGCAGTATTTT.

This sequence joins TRBV5-1 and TRBJ2-2; D gene unclear. In germline, CDR1 is SGHRS, CDR2 YFSETQ. CDR3 size: 13 residues. Trimming took 7 bases from V and 4 from J, leaving 11 bases between them. This chain's CDR3 is CASEKSSTGELFF. The CDR3 coding sequence is TGCGCCAGCGAGAAATCCTCCACCGGGGAGCTGTTTTTT.

The V call is TRBV5-4, the J call TRBJ1-1; 8 positions match TRBD1. Germline loops: CDR1 SGHNT, CDR2 YYREEE (reference sequence). Trimming at V came to 4 bases and at J to 3 bases, leaving 8 bases not matched to a gene. The CDR3 extends over 15 amino acids. The CDR3 bases are TGTGCCAGCAGCAGACAGACAGGGGATCACACTGAAGCTTTCTTT. Its protein is CASSRQTGDHTEAFF.

The rearrangement links TRBV19 to TRBJ1-5; D remains ambiguous. There are 13 residues in the CDR3. Trimming cost V 4 bases and J 5 bases, with 9 bases left between them. CDR1 is LNHDA, CDR2 SQIVND, per germline (reference sequence). CDR3 sequence reads: CASSRTVDQPQHF. The CDR3 DNA is TGTGCCAGTAGTAGAACAGTCGATCAGCCCCAGCATTTT. The complete variable domain, with remaining parts taken from reference TRBV19 and TRBJ1-5, reads DGGITQSPKYLFRKEGQNVTLSCEQNLNHDAMYWYRQDPGQGLRLIYYSQIVNDFQKGDIAEGYSVSREKKESFPLTVTSAQKNPTAFYLCASSRTVDQPQHFGDGTRLSIL.

V gene TRBV5-1 combines with J gene TRBJ1-1; 7 bases agree with TRBD1. Trimming at V came to 3 bases and at J to 1 base, leaving 6 bases not matched to a gene. The CDR3 sequence is 15 residues long. Per the germline V gene, CDR1 is SGHRS and CDR2 is YFSETQ. The CDR3 DNA is TGCGCCAGCAGCTCAGCACAGGGGTCGAACACTGAAGCTTTCTTT. Its protein is CASSSAQGSNTEAFF.

This chain joins TRBV2 and TRBJ1-5, with D possibly TRBD1 on 5 matching bases. The CDR3 is made up of 13 amino acids. Trimming left V 10 bases short and J 7 bases short, with 17 bases between. Germline CDR1 is SNHLY and CDR2 is FYNNEI. CDR3 in amino acids: CAISWGEGQPQHF. In nucleotides, the CDR3 is TGTGCCATATCGTGGGGGGAGGGACAGCCCCAGCATTTT. The full variable domain, rest sourced from reference TRBV2 and TRBJ1-5, is EPEVTQTPSHQVTQMGQEVILRCVPISNHLYFYWYRQILGQKVEFLVSFYNNEISEKSEIFDDQFSVERPDGSNFTLKIRSTKLEDSAMYFCAISWGEGQPQHFGDGTRLSIL.

A remark on this clone: At one boundary the junction diverges from the germline segment, which might be a read error. The sample carries other DNA sequences with the same CDR3. The chain carries TRBV7-6 and TRBJ1-2, with 8 bases lining up with TRBD1. Germline V gives CDR1 SGHVS, CDR2 FNYEAQ. The CDR3 is made up of 14 amino acids. The CDR3 spells CASSLDDRGYGYTF. CDR3 nucleotide sequence: TGTGCCAGTAGCTTAGATGACAGGGGTTATGGCTACACCTTC.

The chain uses TRBV5-4 and TRBJ2-7; D is possibly TRBD2 (6 bases). V lost 5 bases and J 0 bases, leaving 15 bases between the germline ends. The CDR3 length is 15 residues. In germline, CDR1 is SGHNT, CDR2 YYREEE (reference sequence). In DNA, the CDR3 is TGTGCCAGCAGTGACCCGGGGGTGAGCTCCTACGAGCAGTACTTC. The encoded protein is CASSDPGVSSYEQYF.

The CDR3 coding sequence is TGTGCCAGCAGTTTCGGGGGAGAGGCCCAAGAGACCCAGTACTTC. Its protein is CASSFGGEAQETQYF. The chain couples TRBV28 to TRBJ2-5; possible D gene TRBD2, 6 bases. The length of the CDR3 is 15 residues. The germline V and J ends were trimmed by 3 bases and 1 base, with 12 bases remaining between them. CDR1 is MDHEN and CDR2 is SYDVKM in the germline V gene.

V usage is TRBV6-1 and J usage is TRBJ2-6, with 7 bases that match TRBD2. The V gene's germline CDR1 is MNHNS and CDR2 SASEGT. Losses at the gene ends were 2 bases for V and 0 bases for J; bases not matched to a gene: 7. CDR3 length: 18 amino acids. The CDR3 loop reads CASSELAVTSSGANVLTF. CDR3 nucleotides: TGTGCCAGCAGTGAACTAGCGGTAACCTCCTCTGGGGCCAACGTCCTGACTTTC.

The rearrangement joins TRBV9 to TRBJ2-3; 9 bases map to TRBD2. Losses at the gene ends were 4 bases for V and 1 base for J; bases not matched to a gene: 7. Looked up from germline, CDR1 is SGDLS and CDR2 is YYNGEE. The CDR3 length is 16 residues. The CDR3: CASSPPGGGGTDTQYF. For the CDR3, the DNA is TGTGCCAGCAGCCCCCCCGGCGGGGGGGGCACAGATACGCAGTATTTT.

This clone showed up just once. The chain links TRBV5-1 to TRBJ2-5, with 14 bases aligning to TRBD2. The J call may be mistaken, given a closer DNA end match to TRBJ2-7. This CDR3 spans 16 amino acids. In germline, CDR1 is SGHRS, CDR2 YFSETQ. In DNA, the CDR3 is TGCGCCAGCAGCACGGGACTAGCGGGAGTCATGGACGAGCAGTACTTC. As protein: CASSTGLAGVMDEQYF.

In its sample, this clone was seen a few times. V usage is TRBV6-6 and J usage is TRBJ2-5, with a possible D match to TRBD1 (5 bases). The CDR3 spans 16 residues. V lost 6 bases and J 1 base, leaving 18 bases between the germline ends. Germline V CDR1 and CDR2: MNHNY, SVGAGI (reference sequence). The CDR3 nucleotides are TGTGCCAGCAGACCCGTCCAGGGTAGGATCCAAGAGACCCAGTACTTC. Encoded protein: CASRPVQGRIQETQYF.

This chain uses TRBV7-9 with TRBJ1-2, with 10 bases lining up with TRBD1. The CDR3 has 15 amino acids. The germline gives CDR1 SEHNR, CDR2 FQNEAQ (reference sequence). V lost 1 base to trimming and J lost 8 bases; unmatched junction nucleotides: 7. DNA for the CDR3: TGTGCCAGCAGCTTAGGTCTGGGACAGGGGTCCGGCTACACCTTC. It codes for CASSLGLGQGSGYTF.

This chain joins TRBV15 and TRBJ1-3; D might be TRBD1 (6 bases). The V end was cut by 3 bases, the J end by 1 base, with 13 bases between. This CDR3 spans 16 amino acids. CDR1 and CDR2 (germline): LNHNV, YYDKDF (reference sequence). The CDR3: CATSRFGGASGNTIYF. CDR3 coding DNA: TGTGCCACCAGCAGGTTCGGGGGGGCGTCTGGAAACACCATATATTTT.

This clone came up once. The CDR3 sequence: CASSPNRNYGYTF. In DNA, the CDR3 is TGCGCCAGCAGTCCCAACCGGAACTATGGCTACACCTTC. This rearrangement joins TRBV23-1 to TRBJ1-2, with D unresolved. TRBV23-1 is an ORF, and what it does is uncertain. V dropped 4 bases and J dropped 2 bases, with 8 bases sitting between them. This CDR3 region has 13 residues.

The V gene is TRBV27, the J gene TRBJ1-4, with no clear D. Germline V gives CDR1 MNHEY, CDR2 SMNVEV (reference sequence). This CDR3 is 13 amino acids long. V lost 10 bases and J lost 4, with 13 bases in between. The CDR3 nucleotides read TGTGCCACGGTTTCCCCCAATAATGAAAAACTGTTTTTT. Encoded protein: CATVSPNNEKLFF.

V is TRBV6-4 and J is TRBJ2-3, with D possibly being TRBD1 (5 bases). Germline V gene data show CDR1 as MRHNA and CDR2 as SNTAGT. The CDR3 contains 13 residues. V lost 6 bases and J 0 bases, leaving 7 bases between the germline ends. The CDR3 sequence is CASSRESTDTQYF. Written as DNA, the CDR3 is TGTGCCAGCAGCAGGGAAAGCACAGATACGCAGTATTTT.

The rearrangement links TRBV14 to TRBJ1-4; a weak D match, TRBD1 (5 bases). Germline CDR1 reads SGHDN; CDR2 reads FVKESK. This CDR3 contains 14 residues. Trimming took off 4 bases at V and 4 bases at J, with 10 bases between the two ends. The CDR3 sequence: CASSLTGLNEKLFF. CDR3 nucleotide sequence: TGTGCCAGCAGCCTAACGGGACTTAATGAAAAACTGTTTTTT.

This clone has only one observation. This chain links TRBV5-4 with TRBJ1-6, with 7 bases identical to TRBD1. V lost 0 bases and J lost 8; bases outside the gene matches: 2. Germline V gene lookup returns CDR1 SGHNT and CDR2 YYREEE (reference sequence). CDR3 length: 14 amino acids. CDR3 loop: CASSLAQGDSPLHF. The CDR3 DNA is TGTGCCAGCAGCTTGGCTCAGGGGGATTCACCCCTCCACTTT. Full variable domain (rest looked up from reference TRBV5-4 and TRBJ1-6): ETGVTQSPTHLIKTRGQQVTLRCSSQSGHNTVSWYQQALGQGPQFIFQYYREEENGRGNFPPRFSGLQFPNYSSELNVNALELDDSALYLCASSLAQGDSPLHFGNGTRLTVT.

The chain carries TRBV18 and TRBJ2-4; 7 bases are a match to TRBD1. Germline V gene lookup returns CDR1 KGHSH and CDR2 LQKENI. V lost 2 bases, J lost 12 bases, and 7 bases stayed unmatched. This CDR3 contains 13 residues. CDR3 amino acids: CASSPTLRDSQYF. Written as DNA, the CDR3 is TGTGCCAGCTCACCAACACTTCGGGACAGTCAGTACTTC. Combining the CDR3 with reference TRBV18 and TRBJ2-4 gives the whole variable domain NAGVMQNPRHLVRRRGQEARLRCSPMKGHSHVYWYRQLPEEGLKFMVYLQKENIIDESGMPKERFSAEFPKEGPSILRIQQVVRGDSAAYFCASSPTLRDSQYFGAGTRLSVL.

This sequence joins TRBV4-3 and TRBJ2-7, with a tentative D call TRBD1 (9 bases). Germline V CDR1 and CDR2: LGHNA, YSLEER. With 0 bases removed from V and 3 bases from J, the gap between germline ends came to 21 bases. The CDR3 runs to 18 residues. Here the CDR3 reads CASSQDRAGGQGHYEQYF. The CDR3 nucleotides are TGCGCCAGCAGCCAAGATCGGGCGGGGGGACAGGGACACTACGAGCAGTACTTC.

J is TRBJ2-7 and V is TRBV7-9; 9 bases are shared with TRBD2. Germline lookup yields CDR1 SEHNR and CDR2 FQNEAQ (reference sequence). Trimming cost V 4 bases and J 0 bases; bases outside gene matches: 1. This CDR3 spans 14 amino acids. CDR3 in amino acids: CASSSSGISYEQYF. The DNA for the CDR3 is TGTGCCAGCAGCTCTAGCGGGATCTCCTACGAGCAGTACTTC. Full variable domain (missing parts from reference TRBV7-9 and TRBJ2-7): DTGVSQNPRHKITKRGQNVTFRCDPISEHNRLYWYRQTLGQGPEFLTYFQNEAQLEKSRLLSDRFSAERPKGSFSTLEIQRTEQGDSAMYLCASSSSGISYEQYFGPGTRLTVT.

The chain's CDR3 is CGTTGTQETQYF. The CDR3 DNA sequence: TGTGGGACGACAGGCACCCAAGAGACCCAGTACTTC. The chain couples TRBV28 to TRBJ2-5, with D possibly being TRBD1 (6 bases). There are 12 residues in the CDR3. Germline V gene lookup returns CDR1 MDHEN and CDR2 SYDVKM. Full variable domain (rest looked up from reference TRBV28 and TRBJ2-5): DVKVTQSSRYLVKRTGEKVFLECVQDMDHENMFWYRQDPGLGLRLIYFSYDVKMKEKGDIPEGYSVSREKKERFSLILESASTNQTSMYLCGTTGTQETQYFGPGTRLLVL.